This entry lists 18 T cell receptor beta chains sequenced from one sample in a study of patients and donors after allogeneic stem cell transplantation. MiXCR was run by TCRdb on the RT-PCR reads, yielding one entry per CDR3 protein. The top ten clones hold 5.5% to 6.5% of a sample with some 960,000 distinct CDR3 sequences, 15% to 20% of them seen once. Sequencing input: blood, either unsorted or a sorted T cell fraction (not recorded which). These receptor sequences come from a human donor who was either an allogeneic HSCT recipient or a stem cell or donor lymphocyte infusion donor (not recorded which). It is not recorded whose cells these are; they may come from a transplant donor.

This clonotype was observed a few times. The rearrangement links TRBV20-1 to TRBJ1-6, with 7 bases fitting TRBD1. Germline V gene data show CDR1 as DFQATT and CDR2 as SNEGSKA (reference sequence). After removal of 3 bases from V and 9 bases from J, the junction contained 5 bases not matched to a gene. CDR3 length: 13 residues. The CDR3 sequence is CSARSDRVSPLHF. CDR3 nucleotide sequence: TGCAGTGCTAGGTCCGACAGGGTTTCACCCCTCCACTTT.

The sample holds a few counts of this clonotype. The rearrangement joins TRBV14 to TRBJ2-2; maybe TRBD2 (5 bases). The CDR3 has 17 amino acids. Germline V gives CDR1 SGHDN, CDR2 FVKESK. V lost 1 base and J lost 4, with 16 bases in between. CDR3 protein: CASSQVRTGIGTGELFF. The CDR3 region has the DNA TGTGCCAGCAGCCAAGTACGTACGGGGATCGGCACCGGGGAGCTGTTTTTT.

This clonotype was found a few times. The V and J genes are TRBV7-2 and TRBJ1-5, with D perhaps matching TRBD1 (5 bases). This CDR3 contains 16 residues. From germline, CDR1 is SGHTA and CDR2 FQGNSA. V was clipped by 6 bases and J by 4 bases, with 19 bases between them. CDR3 coding DNA: TGTGCCAGCAGTTCCGGGGGGACTCGGAGAAATCAGCCCCAGCATTTT. It is translated as CASSSGGTRRNQPQHF.

The chain employs TRBV5-6 and TRBJ2-7; D not certain. Trimming stripped 2 bases from V and 0 bases from J, with 12 bases between. Germline CDR1 reads SGHDT; CDR2 reads YYEEEE. There are 15 residues in the CDR3. CDR3 sequence reads: CASSLDTPSSYEQYF. CDR3 sequence (DNA): TGTGCCAGCAGCTTAGACACCCCGAGCTCCTACGAGCAGTACTTC.

The V gene is TRBV14, the J gene TRBJ2-7; D unresolved. V was trimmed by 5 bases and J by 2 bases, leaving 10 bases between them. From germline, CDR1 is SGHDN and CDR2 FVKESK. This CDR3 region has 13 residues. Written as DNA, the CDR3 is TGTGCCAGCAGCAAGGCTATTACCTACGAGCAGTACTTC. Its translation is CASSKAITYEQYF. Full variable domain (outside the CDR3, taken from reference TRBV14 and TRBJ2-7): EAGVTQFPSHSVIEKGQTVTLRCDPISGHDNLYWYRRVMGKEIKFLLHFVKESKQDESGMPNNRFLAERTGGTYSTLKVQPAELEDSGVYFCASSKAITYEQYFGPGTRLTVT.

The genes are TRBV10-3 and TRBJ1-1; no clear D gene. This CDR3 contains 14 residues. Germline V CDR1 and CDR2: ENHRY, SYGVKD. Trimming removed 3 bases at V and 4 bases at J, with 12 bases between. In DNA, the CDR3 is TGTGCCATCAGTGAAATTAGGGTGGCCACTGAAGCTTTCTTT. As protein: CAISEIRVATEAFF.

This clonotype was seen only a few times. The chain carries TRBV24-1 and TRBJ1-2, with D unclear. The germline gives CDR1 KGHDR, CDR2 SFDVKD. The CDR3 is made up of 13 amino acids. V lost 5 bases and J lost 6, with 12 bases in between. Written as DNA, the CDR3 is TGTGCCACCAGTGTACCGGGTTGGGATGGCTACACCTTC. Its protein is CATSVPGWDGYTF.

This clonotype showed up just a few times. The chain is built from TRBV4-1 and TRBJ2-7; no definite D call. The V end lost 4 bases, the J end lost 4 bases, and 17 bases lay between the germline ends. The germline gives CDR1 MGHRA, CDR2 YSYEKL. This CDR3 has 15 residues. In DNA, the CDR3 is TGCGCCAGCAGCCCGTCTGGTCAGGTTCGGTACGAGCAGTACTTC. Amino acid sequence: CASSPSGQVRYEQYF.

The gene calls are TRBV9 and TRBJ2-7; a possible D gene is TRBD1 (5 bases). CDR3 length equals 14 residues. The germline CDR1 and CDR2 sequences are SGDLS and YYNGEE. V lost 0 bases and J 0 bases, leaving 7 bases between the germline ends. CDR3 nucleotide sequence: TGTGCCAGCAGCGTAGTTGACAGCTCCTACGAGCAGTACTTC. It yields the protein CASSVVDSSYEQYF.

In DNA, the CDR3 is TGCAGCGTTGACGCGGTAGCGGGATCGAGCACCGGGGAGCTGTTTTTT. Residues: CSVDAVAGSSTGELFF. The rearrangement joins TRBV29-1 to TRBJ2-2; 8 bases are shared with TRBD2. CDR1 is SQVTM and CDR2 is ANQGSEA in the germline V gene. Germline trimming cut 3 bases from V and 4 bases from J; bases unmatched to any gene: 10. The CDR3 totals 16 residues.

This chain links TRBV5-1 with TRBJ2-1; TRBD2 matches at 13 bases. V lost 5 bases, J lost 12 bases, and 8 bases stayed unmatched. This CDR3 region has 14 residues. Germline lookup yields CDR1 SGHRS and CDR2 YFSETQ. DNA of the CDR3: TGCGCCAGCAGTGGACTAGCGGGAGAAGGAGGGCAGTTCTTC. Protein: CASSGLAGEGGQFF. Full variable domain (remainder filled in from reference TRBV5-1 and TRBJ2-1): KAGVTQTPRYLIKTRGQQVTLSCSPISGHRSVSWYQQTPGQGLQFLFEYFSETQRNKGNFPGRFSGRQFSNSRSEMNVSTLELGDSALYLCASSGLAGEGGQFFGPGTRLTVL.

This clonotype was observed a handful of times. The chain couples TRBV28 to TRBJ2-4, with D maybe TRBD2 (6 bases). V was shortened by 5 bases and J by 6 bases, with 14 bases between the two germline ends. CDR3 size: 14 residues. CDR1 is MDHEN, CDR2 SYDVKM, per germline. The DNA of the CDR3 is TGTGCCAGCAGTAACGCGGGATCCGTAAACATTCAGTACTTC. Amino acids: CASSNAGSVNIQYF.

This clonotype was counted only a few times. V is TRBV18 and J is TRBJ2-3; TRBD2 is a possible D gene (5 bases). Germline CDR1 reads KGHSH; CDR2 reads LQKENI. The CDR3 is made up of 20 amino acids. Trimming stripped 3 bases from V and 0 bases from J, with 25 bases between. The CDR3 loop reads CASSPKDPQAARPSTDTQYF. The DNA of the CDR3 is TGTGCCAGCTCACCTAAGGACCCCCAAGCGGCCCGTCCAAGCACAGATACGCAGTATTTT.

V gene TRBV20-1 combines with J gene TRBJ2-4; 7 nucleotides agree with TRBD2. CDR1 and CDR2 (germline): DFQATT, SNEGSKA (reference sequence). With V trimmed by 5 bases and J by 5 bases, 12 bases remained unmatched. The CDR3 is 15 amino acids. The CDR3 DNA reads as TGCAGTGCTCGAAGACTAGCAATAACCGAAAACATTCAGTACTTC. Protein product: CSARRLAITENIQYF.

This sequence joins TRBV24-1 and TRBJ2-3; D is uncertain. V dropped 1 base and J dropped 4 bases, with 5 bases sitting between them. The germline CDR1 and CDR2 sequences are KGHDR and SFDVKD. The CDR3 has 13 amino acids. The CDR3 nucleotides read TGTGCCACCAGTGATTTCGGTCCAGATACGCAGTATTTT. Encoded protein: CATSDFGPDTQYF.

V is TRBV9 and J is TRBJ2-3; D may be TRBD2 (6 bases). This CDR3 spans 14 amino acids. Trimming removed 0 bases at V and 10 bases at J, with 15 bases between. Germline lookup yields CDR1 SGDLS and CDR2 YYNGEE. The CDR3 sequence is CASSVDRGWSAQYF. The CDR3 bases are TGTGCCAGCAGCGTAGATCGGGGGTGGTCCGCGCAGTATTTT.

J is TRBJ2-5 and V is TRBV10-3; D unresolved. This CDR3 has 15 amino acids. The ends were cut back, 2 bases at V and 1 base at J, with 11 bases in the middle. Germline V lookup: CDR1 ENHRY, CDR2 SYGVKD. CDR3: CAISEEVSIQETQYF. The CDR3 DNA is TGTGCCATCAGTGAGGAGGTGTCTATCCAAGAGACCCAGTACTTC.

This clonotype was observed a handful of times. The rearrangement joins TRBV12-3 or TRBV12-4 to TRBJ2-7, with 10 bases aligning to TRBD2. The CDR3 spans 16 residues. The V segment lost 5 bases and the J segment 1 base; nucleotides outside the gene matches: 8. The CDR3 loop reads CASSPTGTSESYEQYF. As DNA, the CDR3 is TGTGCCAGCAGTCCCACCGGGACTAGCGAATCCTACGAGCAGTACTTC.